The clone carrying this T cell receptor (beta chain) was observed a handful of times. These data come from a study of neurological immune-mediated disorders. Over 170 million TCR-beta sequences, together covering 15-18 subjects, were produced by every individual sequencing run that was carried out. In TCRdb, the 5' RACE reads were re-called with MiXCR into one record per CDR3 protein. The sample contains tens of thousands of distinct CDR3 sequences, about 13% of which appear only once. The germline CDR1 and CDR2 sequences are MNHNS and SASEGT. The CDR3 length is 15 residues. Trimming pared 11 bases from V and 4 bases from J, leaving 21 bases between.

Sequenced sample: PBMCs. The sequence derives from a woman aged 55-69 years with HTLV-1-associated myelopathy (HAM/TSP). The V call is TRBV6-1, the J call TRBJ2-1, with D possibly TRBD2 on 7 matching bases. CDR3 sequence reads: CAGGGSTGGYNEQFF. CDR3 in DNA: TGTGCCGGGGGGGGGTCGACAGGTGGGTACAATGAGCAGTTCTTC.